Listed below are T cell receptor beta chains from one sample, sequenced in a study of blood T cell repertoires in COVID-19. TCRdb keeps only in-frame clones here, not all; method: immunoSEQ multiplex PCR. This sample has more than 300,000 clones; 80% to 90% occur once, and the top ten carry about 1.2%. Sequenced input: peripheral blood. The receptors shown here come from a woman between 50 and 59 years old with acute or convalescent COVID-19. CDR3s include the opening cysteine and the closing phenylalanine or tryptophan. The D gene is left open where the match is weak. Some rows mark clone size as missing; the rest say once, few, many or name a class of expanded clone.

clone_size j_call d_call v_call cdr3_aa cdr3_nt
NA TRBJ2-3 TRBD2 TRBV7-2 CASSLTGTSGTDTQYF TGTGCCAGCAGCTTAACCGGGACTAGCGGCACAGATACGCAGTATTTT
NA TRBJ2-3 TRBD2 TRBV6-6 CASSRLSGTSGGAVDTQYF TGTGCCAGCAGTCGCCTTTCCGGGACTAGCGGGGGGGCCGTAGATACGCAGTATTTT
NA TRBJ2-1 TRBD2 TRBV6-6 CASRRLAGGSVHDEQFF TGTGCCAGCAGGCGACTAGCGGGAGGATCGGTACACGATGAGCAGTTCTTC
NA TRBJ2-1 TRBD1 TRBV9 CASSVAGQGPHNEQFF TGTGCCAGCAGCGTAGCGGGACAGGGACCCCACAATGAGCAGTTCTTC
NA TRBJ2-1 TRBD1 TRBV6-4 CASSETGGRDEQFF TGTGCCAGCAGTGAAACAGGGGGTAGGGATGAGCAGTTCTTC
NA TRBJ2-7 TRBD1 TRBV13 CASSLGQSYEQYF TGTGCCAGCAGCCTGGGACAGTCCTACGAGCAGTACTTC
NA TRBJ1-3 NA TRBV28 CASRKSLPSGNTIYF TGTGCCAGCAGAAAGAGCTTACCCTCTGGAAACACCATATATTTT
few TRBJ2-2 TRBD2 TRBV11-2 CASSPFSGGVPGELFF TGTGCCAGCAGCCCTTTTAGCGGGGGGGTGCCCGGGGAGCTGTTTTTT
NA TRBJ2-1 NA TRBV20-1 CSASPDNEQFF TGCAGTGCTTCCCCCGACAATGAGCAGTTCTTC
NA TRBJ2-7 NA TRBV6-6 CASRLDRTVPYEQYF TGTGCCAGCAGACTGGACAGAACCGTTCCCTACGAGCAGTACTTC
NA TRBJ2-6 NA TRBV5-4 CASSLVPSSGANVLTF TGTGCCAGCAGCTTGGTCCCCAGCTCTGGGGCCAACGTCCTGACTTTC
NA TRBJ2-1 TRBD2 TRBV5-1 CASSWGGTRANEQFF TGCGCCAGCAGCTGGGGGGGAACACGGGCCAATGAGCAGTTCTTC
NA TRBJ2-6 TRBD2 TRBV2 CASRNAGDPGANVLTF TGTGCCAGCAGGAACGCGGGGGACCCTGGGGCCAACGTCCTGACTTTC
NA TRBJ1-5 NA TRBV19 CASSISYSGVNQPQHF TGTGCCAGTAGTATTTCTTACTCAGGGGTCAATCAGCCCCAGCATTTT
NA TRBJ2-7 NA TRBV27 CASSPPLAASSYEQYF TGTGCCAGCAGCCCCCCACTAGCTGCGAGCTCCTACGAGCAGTACTTC
NA TRBJ1-4 NA TRBV2 CASSQGDEKLFF TGTGCCAGCAGTCAGGGCGATGAAAAACTGTTTTTT
NA TRBJ1-1 TRBD1 TRBV7-2 CASSLAGTGTEAFF TGTGCCAGCAGCTTAGCGGGGACAGGGACTGAAGCTTTCTTT
NA TRBJ2-5 TRBD1 TRBV9 CASSAGQGLETQYF TGTGCCAGCAGCGCGGGACAGGGTCTTGAGACCCAGTACTTC